This note documents a single T cell receptor beta chain sequence. The data were obtained in a study of CD8 T cells in Susac syndrome. RNA, at about 0.5 to 1 ug, was reverse transcribed with random hexamers. The authors amplified TCR beta CDR3 across 54 Vbeta and 13 Jbeta using immunoSEQ multiplex PCR. TCRdb itself ran the immunoSEQ multiplex PCR reads through MiXCR, one entry per CDR3 protein. Of 200,000 to 250,000 distinct CDR3 sequences listed, roughly 96% are singletons. The CDR3 totals 18 residues. Germline CDR1 SNHLY, CDR2 FYNNEI. Trimming at V came to 6 bases and at J to 0 bases, leaving 11 bases not matched to a gene. Each multiple sclerosis control was a treatment-naive patient with relapsing-remitting disease that was either stable or active. Through negative isolation, CD4+ and CD8+ T cells were obtained, while TEMRA cells were enriched using FACS.

The chain is built from TRBV2 and TRBJ2-1; 10 bases match TRBD2. The sequenced sample was CD4+ T cells from PBMCs. The TCR was taken from a human donor with multiple sclerosis. CDR3: CASSRLTSGVSSYNEQFF. The DNA for the CDR3 is TGTGCCAGCAGCCGCCTAACTAGCGGGGTGAGCTCCTACAATGAGCAGTTCTTC. Supplemented by reference TRBV2 and TRBJ2-1, the full variable domain reads EPEVTQTPSHQVTQMGQEVILRCVPISNHLYFYWYRQILGQKVEFLVSFYNNEISEKSEIFDDQFSVERPDGSNFTLKIRSTKLEDSAMYFCASSRLTSGVSSYNEQFFGPGTRLTVL.